The following is a TCR beta chain sequence with its context. The entry originates in a study of blood T cell repertoires in COVID-19. On the study more broadly: Sources were T cells, B-cell-depleted T cells, or PBMCs; the material itself was cDNA or gDNA.

This CDR3 is 14 amino acids long. The V gene's germline CDR1 is LNHDA and CDR2 SQIVND (reference sequence). V trimming: 3 bases; J trimming: 4 bases; junction bases outside the gene matches: 5. Produced via immunoSEQ multiplex PCR; TCRdb's table is partial and in-frame only. The sample has roughly 220,000 clones, 84% seen once. The chain carries TRBV19 and TRBJ1-1, with 7 bases aligning to TRBD1. This TCR was sampled from a woman aged 40 to 50 who had recovered from COVID-19. The source material was peripheral blood. The CDR3 loop is CASSITGASTEAFF. As DNA, the CDR3 is TGTGCCAGTAGTATCACAGGGGCATCCACTGAAGCTTTCTTT.